A selection of T cell receptor beta chains follows, all from one sample in a study of neurological immune-mediated disorders. MiXCR, applied by TCRdb to the 5' RACE reads, yields one record per CDR3 protein. Here the sample spans about 66,000 distinct CDR3 sequences, 4.5% to 6% being singletons. The sample was PBMCs. These receptors all stem from a woman in her seventies with multiple sclerosis. Each CDR3 is given with its conserved first and last residue. D genes are given only for firm matches. Size tells how often a clone was seen (once, few, many) or the class of an expanded clone, and some rows leave it out.

J | length | V | size | D | CDR3 | DNA
TRBJ2-1 | 13 | TRBV24-1 | many | TRBD2 | CATSQGTSEEQFF | TGTGCCACCTCCCAGGGGACTAGCGAAGAGCAGTTCTTC
TRBJ2-6 | 13 | TRBV5-1 | many | TRBD1 | CASSSGQENVLTF | TGCGCCAGCAGCTCGGGACAGGAGAACGTCCTGACTTTC
TRBJ1-3 | 17 | TRBV7-2 | many | NA | CASSLAKQGLSGNTIYF | TGTGCCAGCAGCTTAGCTAAACAGGGCTTATCTGGAAACACCATATATTTT
TRBJ2-7 | 17 | TRBV6-5 | many | TRBD1 | CASSYPPGTGSSYEQYF | TGTGCCAGCAGTTACCCCCCCGGGACAGGAAGCTCCTACGAGCAGTACTTC
TRBJ1-2 | 16 | TRBV7-2 | many | TRBD1 | CASSSQTGVRDYGYTF | TGTGCCAGCAGCTCACAAACAGGGGTGAGGGACTATGGCTACACCTTC
TRBJ1-1 | 14 | TRBV12-3/TRBV12-4 | many | NA | CASSWATPHTEAFF | TGTGCCAGCAGTTGGGCCACACCCCACACTGAAGCTTTCTTT
TRBJ1-5 | 14 | TRBV6-5 | many | NA | CASSSRGTWTPQHF | TGTGCCAGCAGTTCGAGGGGGACCTGGACGCCCCAGCATTTT
TRBJ2-7 | 14 | TRBV20-1 | many | NA | CSAPGGGFFYEQYF | TGCAGTGCCCCCGGGGGCGGCTTTTTCTACGAGCAGTACTTC
TRBJ2-3 | 14 | TRBV7-2 | many | NA | CASSIPSGGDTQYF | TGTGCCAGCAGCATACCCTCGGGTGGCGATACGCAGTATTTT
TRBJ1-2 | 14 | TRBV3-1 | many | NA | CASSQDVRQPGYTF | TGTGCCAGCAGCCAAGATGTCCGACAGCCTGGCTACACCTTC
TRBJ2-7 | 20 | TRBV9 | few | TRBD1 | CASSPQTGAVSPRRSYEQYF | TGTGCCAGCAGCCCCCAGACAGGGGCAGTATCCCCTCGGCGGTCCTACGAGCAGTACTTC
TRBJ2-7 | 12 | TRBV5-1 | many | NA | CASSLAEGAENF | TGCGCCAGCAGCTTGGCCGAGGGAGCAGAGAACTTC
TRBJ2-2 | 17 | TRBV4-3 | many | NA | CASSQRIGGAGTGELFF | TGCGCCAGCAGCCAGCGTATAGGGGGAGCGGGTACCGGGGAGCTGTTTTTT
TRBJ2-7 | 12 | TRBV11-3 | NA | NA | CASSGVASEQYF | TGTGCCAGCAGCGGGGTAGCGAGCGAGCAGTACTTC
TRBJ1-2 | 14 | TRBV7-2 | many | NA | CASRPQGFGYGYTF | TGTGCCAGCAGACCTCAGGGGTTCGGGTATGGCTACACCTTC
TRBJ2-1 | 17 | TRBV7-9 | few | TRBD2 | CASSFRTSGHTYNEQFF | TGTGCCAGCAGCTTTCGGACTAGCGGCCATACCTACAATGAGCAGTTCTTC
TRBJ2-1 | 18 | TRBV7-2 | few | NA | CASSLAAIPGKGLNEQFF | TGTGCCAGCAGCTTAGCGGCGATACCGGGAAAGGGGTTAAATGAGCAGTTCTTC
TRBJ2-1 | 15 | TRBV5-1 | NA | NA | CANRIRGERWDEQFF | TGCGCCAACCGGATTAGGGGGGAGAGATGGGATGAGCAGTTCTTC
TRBJ2-1 | 11 | TRBV27 | many | NA | CASSRANEQFF | TGTGCCAGCAGCCGGGCAAATGAGCAGTTCTTC